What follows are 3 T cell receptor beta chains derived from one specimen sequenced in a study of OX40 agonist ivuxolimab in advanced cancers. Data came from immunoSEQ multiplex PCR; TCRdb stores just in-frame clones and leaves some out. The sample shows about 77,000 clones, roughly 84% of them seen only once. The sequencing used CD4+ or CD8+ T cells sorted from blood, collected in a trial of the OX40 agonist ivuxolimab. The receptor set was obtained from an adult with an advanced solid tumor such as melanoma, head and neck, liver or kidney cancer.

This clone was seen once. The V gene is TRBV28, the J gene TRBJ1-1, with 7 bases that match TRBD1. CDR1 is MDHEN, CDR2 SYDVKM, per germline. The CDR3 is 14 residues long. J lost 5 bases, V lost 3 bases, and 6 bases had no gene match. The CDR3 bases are TGTGCCAGCAGTTTTGGGTACAGGGGAACTGAAGCTTTCTTT. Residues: CASSFGYRGTEAFF. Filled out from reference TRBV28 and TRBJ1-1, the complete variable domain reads DVKVTQSSRYLVKRTGEKVFLECVQDMDHENMFWYRQDPGLGLRLIYFSYDVKMKEKGDIPEGYSVSREKKERFSLILESASTNQTSMYLCASSFGYRGTEAFFGQGTRLTVV.

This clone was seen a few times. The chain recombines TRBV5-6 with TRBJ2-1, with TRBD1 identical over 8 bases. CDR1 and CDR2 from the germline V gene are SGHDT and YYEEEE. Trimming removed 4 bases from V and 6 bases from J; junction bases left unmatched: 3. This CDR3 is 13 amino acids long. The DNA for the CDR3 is TGTGCCAGCAGCCTACAGGGGGGCAATGAGCAGTTCTTC. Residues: CASSLQGGNEQFF.

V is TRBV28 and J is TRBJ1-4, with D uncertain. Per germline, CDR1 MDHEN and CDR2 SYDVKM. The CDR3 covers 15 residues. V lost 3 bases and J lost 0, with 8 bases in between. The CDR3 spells CASSFGRATNEKLFF. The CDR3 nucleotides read TGTGCCAGCAGTTTCGGGAGGGCAACTAATGAAAAACTGTTTTTT.